Below, one T cell receptor (beta chain) is given with its context. Its antigen is not known. Germline CDR1 and CDR2: SGHNT and YYREEE (reference sequence). The CDR3 loop spans 16 amino acids. Trimming cost V 3 bases and J 0 bases; bases outside gene matches: 6. The data stem from a study of vaccination effects on CD4 cells after COVID-19. Across the study: A couple of convalescent patients each provided a sample, at 16 days and at one week before vaccination. The study, taken as a whole, reports: Convalescent patients were few in the study, and early post-infection timepoints were absent. Marked clonal contraction of both clone types appeared late after vaccination.

Data came from immunoSEQ multiplex PCR; TCRdb stores just in-frame clones and leaves some out. The sample contains around 50,000 clones, under 80% of which appear only once. Ahead of sequencing, the ViraFEST assay grew antigen-specific CD4+ T cells using viral peptide pools. Researchers isolated CD4+ T cells once roughly ten days of culture had elapsed. Their SARS-CoV-2 infection, verified by PCR, occurred between March and December 2020. Serving as the negative control culture was a pool of HIV-1 Nef peptides. The V gene is TRBV5-4, the J gene TRBJ2-1; 7 bases line up with TRBD1. The starting material was CD4+ T cells from PBMCs cultured with HIV peptides, obtained before COVID-19 vaccination. The sample's subset: HIV-1 Nef peptide pool negative control/reference culture. The source of this sequence is a human donor who had a prior SARS-CoV-2 infection. CDR3 sequence (DNA): TGTGCCAGCAGCTCCGAGACAGGGAGCTCCTACAATGAGCAGTTCTTC. It encodes CASSSETGSSYNEQFF.